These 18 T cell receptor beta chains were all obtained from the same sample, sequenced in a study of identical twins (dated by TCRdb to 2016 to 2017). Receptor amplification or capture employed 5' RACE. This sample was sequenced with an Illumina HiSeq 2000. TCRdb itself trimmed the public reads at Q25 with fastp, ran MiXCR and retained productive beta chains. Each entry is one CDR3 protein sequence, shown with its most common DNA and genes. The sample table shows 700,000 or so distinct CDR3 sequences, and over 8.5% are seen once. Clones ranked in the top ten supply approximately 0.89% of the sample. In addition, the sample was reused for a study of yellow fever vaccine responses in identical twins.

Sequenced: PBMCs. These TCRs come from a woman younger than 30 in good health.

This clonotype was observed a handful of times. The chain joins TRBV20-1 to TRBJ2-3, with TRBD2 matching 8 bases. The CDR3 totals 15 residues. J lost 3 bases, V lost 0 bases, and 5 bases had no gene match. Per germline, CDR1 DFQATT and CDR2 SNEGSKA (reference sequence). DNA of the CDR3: TGCAGTGCTAGAGATTCCAGCGGGAGAACAGATACGCAGTATTTT. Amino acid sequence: CSARDSSGRTDTQYF.

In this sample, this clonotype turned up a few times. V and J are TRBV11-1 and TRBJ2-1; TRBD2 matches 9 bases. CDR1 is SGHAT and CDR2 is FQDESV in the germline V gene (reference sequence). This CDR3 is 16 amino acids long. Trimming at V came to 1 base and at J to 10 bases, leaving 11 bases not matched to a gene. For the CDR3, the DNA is TGTGCCAGCAGCTTAGACCGAGCGGGAGGTCCAAGGGAGCAGTTCTTC. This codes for CASSLDRAGGPREQFF.

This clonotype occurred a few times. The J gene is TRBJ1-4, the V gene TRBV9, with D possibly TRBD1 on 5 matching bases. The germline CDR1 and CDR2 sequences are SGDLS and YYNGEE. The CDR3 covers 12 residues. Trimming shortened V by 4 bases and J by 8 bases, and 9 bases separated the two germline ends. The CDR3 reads CASSKQDEKLFF. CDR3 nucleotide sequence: TGTGCCAGCAGCAAACAGGACGAAAAACTGTTTTTT.

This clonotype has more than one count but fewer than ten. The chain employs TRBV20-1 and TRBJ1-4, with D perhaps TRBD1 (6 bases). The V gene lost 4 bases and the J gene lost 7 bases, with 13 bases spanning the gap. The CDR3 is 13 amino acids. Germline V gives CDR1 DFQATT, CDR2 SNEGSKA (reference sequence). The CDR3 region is CSATRGASEKLFF. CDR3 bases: TGCAGTGCTACGCGGGGGGCCAGTGAAAAACTGTTTTTT.

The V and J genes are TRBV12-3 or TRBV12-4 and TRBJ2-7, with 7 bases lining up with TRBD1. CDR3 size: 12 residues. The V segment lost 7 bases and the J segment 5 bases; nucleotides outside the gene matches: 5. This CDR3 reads CASTGQRHEQYF. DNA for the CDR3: TGTGCCAGCACGGGACAGCGTCACGAGCAGTACTTC.

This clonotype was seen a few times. In DNA form, the CDR3 reads TGTGCCACCTCTGGGGCAGGGGGCAACACCGGGGAGCTGTTTTTT. Residues: CATSGAGGNTGELFF. The gene calls are TRBV6-1 and TRBJ2-2; 8 bases align to TRBD1. The germline CDR1 and CDR2 sequences are MNHNS and SASEGT. The CDR3 totals 15 residues. The junction had 9 bases not matched to a gene; V was cut back by 10 bases and J by 2 bases.

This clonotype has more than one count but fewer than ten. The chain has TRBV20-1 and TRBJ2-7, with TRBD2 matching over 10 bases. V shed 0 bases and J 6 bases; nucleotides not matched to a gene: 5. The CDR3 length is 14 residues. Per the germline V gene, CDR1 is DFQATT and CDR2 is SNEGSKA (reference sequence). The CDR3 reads CSARDASGRTEQYF. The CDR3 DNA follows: TGCAGTGCTAGAGATGCTAGCGGGAGAACCGAGCAGTACTTC.

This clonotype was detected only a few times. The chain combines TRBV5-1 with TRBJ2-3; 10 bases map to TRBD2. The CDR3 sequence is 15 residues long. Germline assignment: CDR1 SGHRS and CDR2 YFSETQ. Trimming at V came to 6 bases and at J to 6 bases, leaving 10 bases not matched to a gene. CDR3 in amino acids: CASIQGGTSVDTQYF. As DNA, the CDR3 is TGCGCCAGCATCCAAGGAGGGACTAGCGTCGATACGCAGTATTTT. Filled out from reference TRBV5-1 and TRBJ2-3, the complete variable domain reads KAGVTQTPRYLIKTRGQQVTLSCSPISGHRSVSWYQQTPGQGLQFLFEYFSETQRNKGNFPGRFSGRQFSNSRSEMNVSTLELGDSALYLCASIQGGTSVDTQYFGPGTRLTVL.

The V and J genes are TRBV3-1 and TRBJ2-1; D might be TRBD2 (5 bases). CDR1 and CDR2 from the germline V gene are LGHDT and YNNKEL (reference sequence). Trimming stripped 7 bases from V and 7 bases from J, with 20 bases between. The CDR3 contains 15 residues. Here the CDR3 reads CASTATRNLINEQFF. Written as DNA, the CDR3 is TGTGCCAGCACCGCTACTAGAAATCTTATTAATGAGCAGTTCTTC.

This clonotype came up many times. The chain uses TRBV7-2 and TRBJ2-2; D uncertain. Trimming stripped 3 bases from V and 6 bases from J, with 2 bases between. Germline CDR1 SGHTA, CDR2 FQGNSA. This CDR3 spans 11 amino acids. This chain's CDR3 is CASSFAGELFF. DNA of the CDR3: TGTGCCAGCAGCTTCGCCGGGGAGCTGTTTTTT.

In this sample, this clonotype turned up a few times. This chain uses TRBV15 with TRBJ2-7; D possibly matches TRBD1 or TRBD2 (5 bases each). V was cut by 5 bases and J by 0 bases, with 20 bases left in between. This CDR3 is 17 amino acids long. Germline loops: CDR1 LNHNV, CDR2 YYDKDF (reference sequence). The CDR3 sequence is CATSGPGLGRYSYEQYF. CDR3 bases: TGTGCCACCAGCGGCCCTGGCCTGGGACGGTACTCCTACGAGCAGTACTTC.

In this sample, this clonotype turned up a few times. The CDR3 protein is CASSRTGGMAEQFF. CDR3 DNA sequence: TGTGCCAGCAGCAGGACAGGAGGGATGGCTGAGCAGTTCTTC. The chain has TRBV12-3 or TRBV12-4 and TRBJ2-1, with a weak D call TRBD1 (7 bases). The CDR3 sequence is 14 residues long. Between the trimmed V and J ends, which lost 6 bases and 9 bases, there was a span of 18 bases.

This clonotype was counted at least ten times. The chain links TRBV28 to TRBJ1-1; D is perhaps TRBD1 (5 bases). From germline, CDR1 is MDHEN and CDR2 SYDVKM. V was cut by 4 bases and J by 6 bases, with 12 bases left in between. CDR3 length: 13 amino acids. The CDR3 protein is CASSSYDRAEAFF. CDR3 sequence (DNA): TGTGCCAGCAGTTCCTATGACAGAGCTGAAGCTTTCTTT.

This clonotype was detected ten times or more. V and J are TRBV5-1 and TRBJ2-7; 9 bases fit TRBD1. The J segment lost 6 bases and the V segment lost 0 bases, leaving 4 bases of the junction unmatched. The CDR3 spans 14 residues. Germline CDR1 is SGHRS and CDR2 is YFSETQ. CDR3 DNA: TGCGCCAGCAGCTTGGCCGGGACAGGGCGCGAGCAGTACTTC. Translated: CASSLAGTGREQYF.

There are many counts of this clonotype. CDR3 amino acids: CASSGTATKADTQYF. The CDR3 bases are TGCGCCAGCAGTGGGACAGCGACTAAGGCAGATACGCAGTATTTT. The chain employs TRBV5-1 and TRBJ2-3; 7 bases match TRBD1. J was trimmed by 4 bases and V by 5 bases; bases with no gene match: 10. Germline CDR1 reads SGHRS; CDR2 reads YFSETQ. This CDR3 comprises 15 residues.

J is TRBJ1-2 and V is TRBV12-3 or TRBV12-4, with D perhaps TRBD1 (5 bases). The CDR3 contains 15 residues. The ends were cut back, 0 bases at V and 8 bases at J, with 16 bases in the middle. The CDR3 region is CASSLAFGQGKGYTF. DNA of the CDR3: TGTGCCAGCAGTTTAGCGTTCGGGCAGGGTAAAGGCTACACCTTC.

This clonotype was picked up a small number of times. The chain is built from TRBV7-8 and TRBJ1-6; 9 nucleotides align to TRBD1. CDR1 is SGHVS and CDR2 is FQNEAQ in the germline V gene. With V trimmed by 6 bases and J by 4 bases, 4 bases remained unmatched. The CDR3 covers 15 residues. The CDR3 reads CASRKDRGYNSPLHF. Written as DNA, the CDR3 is TGTGCCAGCAGAAAGGACAGGGGTTATAATTCACCCCTCCACTTT.

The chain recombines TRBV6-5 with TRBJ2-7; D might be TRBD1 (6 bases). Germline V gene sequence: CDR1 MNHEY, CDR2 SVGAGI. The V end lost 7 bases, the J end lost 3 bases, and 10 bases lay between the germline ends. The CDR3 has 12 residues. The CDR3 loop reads CASKTQGYEQYF. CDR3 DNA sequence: TGTGCCAGCAAAACACAGGGCTACGAGCAGTACTTC.